Shown below are 24 T cell receptor beta chains from a single sample sequenced in a study of cytomegalovirus exposure and HLA in healthy donors. PCR involved 60 Vbeta and 13 Jbeta primers. The repertoire was sequenced with immunoSEQ multiplex PCR; TCRdb's copy has only in-frame clones and lacks some. The data hold approximately 100,000 clones, with around two thirds observed a single time. Sequencing was done on a sample of PBMCs. These receptors came from a human donor in good health.

This clone has a handful of counts. The chain joins TRBV5-1 to TRBJ2-2; D unclear. Germline CDR1 reads SGHRS; CDR2 reads YFSETQ. The CDR3 sequence is 14 residues long. Trimming pared 3 bases from V and 4 bases from J, leaving 10 bases between. CDR3 amino acids: CASSSELTTGELFF. In nucleotides, the CDR3 is TGCGCCAGCAGCTCGGAACTAACCACCGGGGAGCTGTTTTTT.

The genes are TRBV28 and TRBJ2-1; TRBD2 aligns across 9 bases. Germline lookup yields CDR1 MDHEN and CDR2 SYDVKM. Trimming at V came to 5 bases and at J to 9 bases, leaving 11 bases not matched to a gene. The CDR3 loop spans 15 amino acids. The CDR3 sequence: CASSRLAGLSTEQFF. The CDR3 bases are TGTGCCAGCAGTCGGCTAGCGGGGCTATCTACTGAGCAGTTCTTC.

The chain joins TRBV29-1 to TRBJ2-1, with a tentative D call TRBD2 (5 bases). V lost 4 bases to trimming and J lost 1 base, with 11 bases between them. This CDR3 has 14 residues. Per the germline V gene, CDR1 is SQVTM and CDR2 is ANQGSEA. Here the CDR3 DNA reads TGCAGCGTTGGTGGACTGCAGTCCTACAATGAGCAGTTCTTC. Translation: CSVGGLQSYNEQFF.

The chain carries TRBV6-5 and TRBJ2-4; 7 bases fit TRBD1. The trim removed 0 bases at V and 8 bases at J, leaving 4 bases unmatched. Germline CDR1 is MNHEY and CDR2 is SVGAGI. The CDR3 is made up of 14 amino acids. The CDR3 is CASSYSTGRDIQYF. In nucleotides, the CDR3 is TGTGCCAGCAGTTACTCGACAGGGAGAGACATTCAGTACTTC.

The chain is built from TRBV9 and TRBJ2-2; TRBD2 is a possible D gene (7 bases). This CDR3 is built from 17 residues. Germline V gives CDR1 SGDLS, CDR2 YYNGEE. V lost 0 bases to trimming and J lost 4 bases, with 16 bases between them. The CDR3 spells CASSVAGGTPFTGELFF. The CDR3 DNA follows: TGTGCCAGCAGCGTAGCCGGGGGGACACCATTCACCGGGGAGCTGTTTTTT.

The chain couples TRBV5-1 to TRBJ2-3, with TRBD1 matching over 8 bases. The trim removed 4 bases at V and 2 bases at J, leaving 6 bases unmatched. Germline CDR1 SGHRS, CDR2 YFSETQ. The CDR3 has 15 residues. The CDR3 DNA reads as TGCGCCAGCAGCGTCGGACAGGGACCCACAGATACGCAGTATTTT. Translation gives CASSVGQGPTDTQYF.

The rearrangement uses TRBV5-1 and TRBJ1-2, with a possible D match to TRBD1 (6 bases). The CDR3 sequence is 14 residues long. Germline-derived CDR1 and CDR2 are SGHRS and YFSETQ. Trimming removed 4 bases from V and 2 bases from J, with 12 bases in between. CDR3 loop: CASSDLGQNYGYTF. In nucleotides, the CDR3 is TGCGCCAGCAGCGATTTGGGACAAAACTATGGCTACACCTTC.

This chain's CDR3 is CASSQNPGQPSTNEKLFF. The CDR3 bases are TGTGCCAGCAGCCAAAACCCGGGACAGCCTTCAACTAATGAAAAACTGTTTTTT. The chain combines TRBV7-6 with TRBJ1-4; TRBD1 matches at 7 bases. V was pared by 5 bases and J by 0 bases, with 12 bases of the junction left unmatched. The germline CDR1 and CDR2 sequences are SGHVS and FNYEAQ. The CDR3 consists of 18 residues.

The chain employs TRBV6-5 and TRBJ2-4; perhaps TRBD1 as D (5 bases). The CDR3 loop spans 15 amino acids. With 0 bases removed from V and 0 bases from J, the gap between germline ends came to 6 bases. The germline CDR1 and CDR2 sequences are MNHEY and SVGAGI. Written as DNA, the CDR3 is TGTGCCAGCAGTTACTCTAGGGGAGCCAAAAACATTCAGTACTTC. Translation gives CASSYSRGAKNIQYF.

The chain links TRBV5-1 to TRBJ2-6; 12 positions agree with TRBD1. Trimming cost V 2 bases and J 15 bases; bases outside gene matches: 9. Germline V gene lookup returns CDR1 SGHRS and CDR2 YFSETQ. The CDR3 extends over 15 amino acids. In DNA, the CDR3 is TGCGCCAGCAGCTTCACGTCTGGGGGACAGGGGGCCCTGACTTTC. Its protein product is CASSFTSGGQGALTF.

The J gene is TRBJ2-1, the V gene TRBV7-8; D is perhaps TRBD2 (5 bases). V was shortened by 5 bases and J by 5 bases, with 13 bases between the two germline ends. The CDR3 contains 14 residues. Germline CDR1 is SGHVS and CDR2 is FQNEAQ. The CDR3 reads CASSLKVTNNEQFF. The CDR3 DNA reads TGTGCCAGCAGCCTGAAGGTGACTAACAATGAGCAGTTCTTC.

The chain has TRBV6-5 and TRBJ2-2, with D perhaps matching TRBD2 (6 bases). CDR3 size: 15 residues. Trimming took 4 bases from V and 4 from J, leaving 13 bases between them. CDR1 MNHEY and CDR2 SVGAGI come from the germline V gene. The CDR3 protein is CASSLRRVGTGELFF. CDR3 in DNA: TGTGCCAGCAGTTTAAGGAGGGTTGGCACCGGGGAGCTGTTTTTT.

Regarding this clone: Germline and junction disagree at one end, which may indicate a read error. This chain uses TRBV6-1 with TRBJ1-6, with D possibly matching TRBD1 (6 bases). The CDR3 totals 16 residues. Germline lookup yields CDR1 MNHNS and CDR2 SASEGT. This chain's CDR3 is CVSSGLDRLLNSPLHF. The CDR3 coding sequence is TGTGTCAGCAGTGGACTCGACAGGCTATTAAATTCACCCCTCCACTTT.

This clone was seen only once. The chain links TRBV5-1 to TRBJ2-7; a weak D match, TRBD1 (6 bases). The CDR3 covers 13 residues. Germline V gene data show CDR1 as SGHRS and CDR2 as YFSETQ. Trimming pared 4 bases from V and 3 bases from J, leaving 11 bases between. The CDR3 region is CASSPDSIYEQYF. The CDR3 DNA reads as TGCGCCAGCAGCCCGGACAGCATCTACGAGCAGTACTTC.

V is TRBV7-6 and J is TRBJ1-1; D gene unclear. With 3 bases removed from V and 5 bases from J, the gap between germline ends came to 16 bases. The CDR3 has 15 amino acids. Germline V CDR1 and CDR2: SGHVS, FNYEAQ. CDR3 in amino acids: CASSFNDGGLTEAFF. In DNA, the CDR3 is TGTGCCAGCAGCTTCAATGATGGAGGTCTAACTGAAGCTTTCTTT.

This rearrangement joins TRBV7-7 to TRBJ2-7; a weak D match, TRBD1 (6 bases). Trimming left V 1 base short and J 6 bases short, with 10 bases between. The germline V gene has CDR1 SSHAT and CDR2 FNYEAQ (reference sequence). CDR3 length equals 13 residues. The CDR3 nucleotides read TGTGCCAGCAGCTTAGACACAGGGCGCGAGCAGTACTTC. Translating it yields CASSLDTGREQYF.

This clone occurred a few times. This rearrangement joins TRBV19 to TRBJ2-1; TRBD1 matches at 8 bases. Germline CDR1 is LNHDA and CDR2 is SQIVND (reference sequence). V was pared by 7 bases and J by 4 bases, with 6 bases of the junction left unmatched. CDR3 length equals 14 residues. This CDR3 reads CASTDRAGYNEQFF. The CDR3 DNA reads as TGTGCCAGTACGGACAGGGCGGGATACAATGAGCAGTTCTTC.

This chain uses TRBV5-1 with TRBJ2-1, with 9 nucleotides matching TRBD1. CDR3 length: 13 amino acids. Germline CDR1 is SGHRS and CDR2 is YFSETQ. V lost 7 bases and J lost 6; bases outside the gene matches: 5. The CDR3 bases are TGCGCCAGCGGGACAGGGAGGTTCAATGAGCAGTTCTTC. It yields the protein CASGTGRFNEQFF. Full variable domain (outside the CDR3, taken from reference TRBV5-1 and TRBJ2-1): KAGVTQTPRYLIKTRGQQVTLSCSPISGHRSVSWYQQTPGQGLQFLFEYFSETQRNKGNFPGRFSGRQFSNSRSEMNVSTLELGDSALYLCASGTGRFNEQFFGPGTRLTVL.

The V gene is TRBV6-5, the J gene TRBJ2-5; D not certain. Germline assignment: CDR1 MNHEY and CDR2 SVGAGI. The CDR3 length is 12 residues. V lost 4 bases and J 5 bases, leaving 8 bases between the germline ends. The chain's CDR3 is CASSSKRETQYF. The DNA for the CDR3 is TGTGCCAGCAGTTCAAAGAGGGAGACCCAGTACTTC.

This chain links TRBV7-2 with TRBJ2-7; D not resolved. The germline V and J ends were trimmed by 1 base and 0 bases, with 7 bases remaining between them. This CDR3 is built from 14 residues. Germline-derived CDR1 and CDR2 are SGHTA and FQGNSA. The DNA for the CDR3 is TGTGCCAGCAGCTTAGGACATAGCTCCTACGAGCAGTACTTC. Its translation is CASSLGHSSYEQYF. The full variable domain, its missing parts supplied by reference TRBV7-2 and TRBJ2-7, is GAGVSQSPSNKVTEKGKDVELRCDPISGHTALYWYRQSLGQGLEFLIYFQGNSAPDKSGLPSDRFSAERTGGSVSTLTIQRTQQEDSAVYLCASSLGHSSYEQYFGPGTRLTVT.

The V and J genes are TRBV12-5 and TRBJ1-3, with D perhaps matching TRBD1 (6 bases). Germline V gene data show CDR1 as LGHNT and CDR2 as FRNRAP. The CDR3 has 16 amino acids. V was pared by 2 bases and J by 3 bases, with 14 bases between. The DNA of the CDR3 is TGTGCTAGTGGTTTGACGGGGGGGCACGGTGGAAACACCATATATTTT. Protein: CASGLTGGHGGNTIYF.

This clone was picked up many times. The chain combines TRBV25-1 with TRBJ1-5; D is undetermined. Germline CDR1 and CDR2: MGHDK and SYGVNS. The V end was cut by 1 base, the J end by 3 bases, with 10 bases between. The length of the CDR3 is 15 residues. The CDR3 loop reads CASSESSRNNQPQHF. The CDR3 coding sequence is TGTGCCAGCAGTGAATCTAGCCGGAACAATCAGCCCCAGCATTTT.

The rearrangement links TRBV5-6 to TRBJ2-1; 11 positions match TRBD2. With 1 base clipped from V and 1 base from J, the junction kept 4 bases outside the gene matches. This CDR3 comprises 17 residues. Germline V gene sequence: CDR1 SGHDT, CDR2 YYEEEE. CDR3 sequence: CASSLYSSGRSYNEQFF. In nucleotides, the CDR3 is TGTGCCAGCAGCTTGTACTCTAGCGGGAGGTCCTACAATGAGCAGTTCTTC.

The chain links TRBV30 to TRBJ2-7; weak D call: TRBD1 (6 bases). CDR1 and CDR2 (germline): GTSNPN, SVGIG (reference sequence). Deletions cut 8 bases from V and 2 bases from J, with 19 bases between. This CDR3 spans 14 amino acids. As DNA, the CDR3 is TGTGCCGGAAGCAACCGGGACATAGCCTACGAGCAGTACTTC. Residues: CAGSNRDIAYEQYF.